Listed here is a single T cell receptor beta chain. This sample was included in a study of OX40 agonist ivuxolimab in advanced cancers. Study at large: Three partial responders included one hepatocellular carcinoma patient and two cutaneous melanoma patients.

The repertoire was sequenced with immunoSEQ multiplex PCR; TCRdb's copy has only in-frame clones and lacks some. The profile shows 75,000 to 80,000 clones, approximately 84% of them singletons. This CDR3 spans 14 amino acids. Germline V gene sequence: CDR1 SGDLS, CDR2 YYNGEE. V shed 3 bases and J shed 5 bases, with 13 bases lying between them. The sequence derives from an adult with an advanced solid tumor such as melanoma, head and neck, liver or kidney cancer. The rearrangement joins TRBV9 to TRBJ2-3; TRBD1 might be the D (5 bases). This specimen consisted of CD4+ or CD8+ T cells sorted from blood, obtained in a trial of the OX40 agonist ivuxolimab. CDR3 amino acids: CASSGQGVGDTQYF. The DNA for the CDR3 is TGTGCCAGCAGCGGTCAAGGGGTGGGAGATACGCAGTATTTT. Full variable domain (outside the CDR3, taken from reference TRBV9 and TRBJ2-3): DSGVTQTPKHLITATGQRVTLRCSPRSGDLSVYWYQQSLDQGLQFLIQYYNGEERAKGNILERFSAQQFPDLHSELNLSSLELGDSALYFCASSGQGVGDTQYFGPGTRLTVL.